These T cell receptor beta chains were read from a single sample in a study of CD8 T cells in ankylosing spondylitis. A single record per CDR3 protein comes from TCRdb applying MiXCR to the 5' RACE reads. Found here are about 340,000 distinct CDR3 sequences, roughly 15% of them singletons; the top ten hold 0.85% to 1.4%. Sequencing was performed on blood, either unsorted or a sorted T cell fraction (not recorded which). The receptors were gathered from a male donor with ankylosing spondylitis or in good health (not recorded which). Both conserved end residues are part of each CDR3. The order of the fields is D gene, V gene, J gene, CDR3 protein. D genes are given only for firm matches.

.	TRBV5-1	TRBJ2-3	CASSWASVADTQYF
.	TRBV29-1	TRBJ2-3	CTAKTSTDTQYF
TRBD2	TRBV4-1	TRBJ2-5	CASSPSPGGLARETQYF
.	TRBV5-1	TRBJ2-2	CASSVSYTGELFF
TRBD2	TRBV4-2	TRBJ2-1	CASSLGGLAGENEQFF
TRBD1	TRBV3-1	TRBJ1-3	CASSQRGTGRSSSGNTIYF
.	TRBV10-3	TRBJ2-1	CAISVINEQFF
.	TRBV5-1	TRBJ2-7	CASSPSSGYEQYF
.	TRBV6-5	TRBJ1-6	CASSYGDPYNSPLHF
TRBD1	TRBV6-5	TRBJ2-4	CASSYSRQGVYIQYF
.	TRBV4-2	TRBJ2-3	CASSQDRRDTQYF
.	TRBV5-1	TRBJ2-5	CASSFIQETQYF
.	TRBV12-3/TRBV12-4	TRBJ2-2	CASSLAGANTGELFF
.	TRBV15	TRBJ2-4	CATSRLTDIQYF
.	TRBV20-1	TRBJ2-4	CSARDRWQGKNIQYF
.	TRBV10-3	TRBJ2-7	CAISEAQGIYEQYF
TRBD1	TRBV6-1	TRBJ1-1	CASTLRTGRDTEAFF
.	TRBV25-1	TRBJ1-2	CASSESVGSAGGYTF
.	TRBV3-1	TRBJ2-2	CASSLHNTGELFF
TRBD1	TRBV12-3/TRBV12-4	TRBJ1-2	CASSPPGWGQGENGYTF
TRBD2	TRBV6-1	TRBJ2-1	CASSRGGLAVNEQFF
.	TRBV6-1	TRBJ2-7	CASRTATYEQYF
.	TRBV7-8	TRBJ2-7	CASSLERGGSYEQYF
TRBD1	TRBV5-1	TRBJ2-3	CASSLFFPLPGQGRDTQYF
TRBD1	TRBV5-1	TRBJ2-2	CASSYPGTGDTGELFF
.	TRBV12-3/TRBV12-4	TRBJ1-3	CASSFGANTIYF
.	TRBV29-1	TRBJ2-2	CSAVLARMGELFF
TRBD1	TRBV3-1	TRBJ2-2	CASSQLTRDRGFTGELFF
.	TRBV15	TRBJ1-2	CATSRDLAVYGYTF
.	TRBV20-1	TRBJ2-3	CSAWTRADTQYF
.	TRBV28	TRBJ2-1	CASSLRPVSYIGVNEQFF
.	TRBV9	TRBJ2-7	CASSVESVGEQYF
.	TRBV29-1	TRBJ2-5	CSVAAGQETQYF
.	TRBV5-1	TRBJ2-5	CASSSQETQYF
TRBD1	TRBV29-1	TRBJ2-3	CSAFSPGQGSTDTQYF
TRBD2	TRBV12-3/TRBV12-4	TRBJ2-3	CASRAGLAGGVDTQYF
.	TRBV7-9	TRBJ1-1	CASSLEGSFTEAFF
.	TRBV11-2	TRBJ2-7	CASSWTKSYEQYF
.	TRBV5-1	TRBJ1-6	CASSLGDSNSPLHF
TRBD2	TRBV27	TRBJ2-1	CASSASGTRVEQFF
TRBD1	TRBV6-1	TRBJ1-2	CASSVTGTGDRYTF
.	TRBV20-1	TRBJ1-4	CSARALNLNEKLFF
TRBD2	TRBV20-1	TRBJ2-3	CSAPGLATDTQYF
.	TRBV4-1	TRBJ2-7	CASSQTPVGEQYF
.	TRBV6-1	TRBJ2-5	CASSAGTAFQETQYF
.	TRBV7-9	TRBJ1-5	CASSSGNGNQPQHF
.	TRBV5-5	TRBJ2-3	CASSRGGNLADTQYF
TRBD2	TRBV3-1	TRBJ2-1	CASSQWLAGTNYNEQFF
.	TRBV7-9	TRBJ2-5	CASSLAGAQTQYF
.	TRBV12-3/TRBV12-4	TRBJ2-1	CASSPTQSLNEQFF
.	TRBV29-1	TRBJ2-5	CSVEVRRGPPETQYF